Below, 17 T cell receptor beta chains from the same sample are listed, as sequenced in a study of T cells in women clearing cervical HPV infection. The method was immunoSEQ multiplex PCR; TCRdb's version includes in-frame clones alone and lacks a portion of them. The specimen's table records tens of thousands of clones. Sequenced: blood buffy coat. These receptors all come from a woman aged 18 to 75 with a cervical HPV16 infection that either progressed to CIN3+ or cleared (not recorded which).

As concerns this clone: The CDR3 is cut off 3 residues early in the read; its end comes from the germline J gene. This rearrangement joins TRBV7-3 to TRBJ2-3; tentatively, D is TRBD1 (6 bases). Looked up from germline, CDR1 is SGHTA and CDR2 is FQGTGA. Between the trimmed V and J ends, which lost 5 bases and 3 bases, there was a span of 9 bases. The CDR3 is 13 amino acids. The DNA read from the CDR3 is TGTGCCAGCAGCCCTGACAGGACAGATACG. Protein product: CASSPDRTDT. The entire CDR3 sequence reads CASSPDRTDTQYF.

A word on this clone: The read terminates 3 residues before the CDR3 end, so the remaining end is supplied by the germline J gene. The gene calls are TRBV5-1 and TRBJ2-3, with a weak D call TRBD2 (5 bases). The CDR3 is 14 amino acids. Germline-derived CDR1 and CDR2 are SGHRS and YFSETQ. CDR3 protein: CASSLEGGLETQYF. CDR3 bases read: TGCGCCAGCAGCTTGGAAGGCGGGCTGGAGACG.

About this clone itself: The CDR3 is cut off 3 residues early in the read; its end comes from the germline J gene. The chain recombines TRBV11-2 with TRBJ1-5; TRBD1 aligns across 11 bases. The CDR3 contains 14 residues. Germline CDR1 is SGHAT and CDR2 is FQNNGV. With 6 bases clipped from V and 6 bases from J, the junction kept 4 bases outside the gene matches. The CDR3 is CASSPGTGGQPQHF. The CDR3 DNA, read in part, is TGTGCCAGCAGTCCCGGGACAGGGGGTCAGCCC.

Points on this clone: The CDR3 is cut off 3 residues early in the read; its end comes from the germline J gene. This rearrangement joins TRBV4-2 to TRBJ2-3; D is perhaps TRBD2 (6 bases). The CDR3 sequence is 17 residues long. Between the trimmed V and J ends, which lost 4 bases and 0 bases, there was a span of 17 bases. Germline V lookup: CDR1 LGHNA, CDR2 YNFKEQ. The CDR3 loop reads CASSPTKTGTSTDTQYF. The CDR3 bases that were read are TGTGCCAGCAGCCCGACTAAGACTGGGACTAGCACAGATACG.

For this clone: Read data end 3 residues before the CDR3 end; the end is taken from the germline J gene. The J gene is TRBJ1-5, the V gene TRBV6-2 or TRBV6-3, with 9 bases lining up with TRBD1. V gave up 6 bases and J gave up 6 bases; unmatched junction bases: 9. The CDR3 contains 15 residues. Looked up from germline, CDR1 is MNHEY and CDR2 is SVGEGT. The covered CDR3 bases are TGTGCCAGCAGGAGATCACAGGGGGCAGGTCAGCCC. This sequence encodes CASRRSQGAGQP. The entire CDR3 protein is CASRRSQGAGQPQHF.

The CDR3 spells CASSAGTGNGQYF. Incomplete CDR3 DNA: TGTGCCAGTAGCGCCGGGACAGGGAATGGT. The V call is TRBV19, the J call TRBJ2-4, with 9 bases matching TRBD1. The CDR3 extends 3 residues past the end of the read, so its final part is completed from the germline J gene. The CDR3 length is 13 residues. CDR1 LNHDA and CDR2 SQIVND come from the germline V gene (reference sequence).

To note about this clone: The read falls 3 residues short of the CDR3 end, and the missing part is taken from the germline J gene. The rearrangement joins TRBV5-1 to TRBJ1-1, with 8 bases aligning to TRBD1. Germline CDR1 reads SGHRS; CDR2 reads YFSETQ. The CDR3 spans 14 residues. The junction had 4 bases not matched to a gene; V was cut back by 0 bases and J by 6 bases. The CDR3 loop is CASSLGTGNPEAFF. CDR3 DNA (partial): TGCGCCAGCAGCTTGGGGACAGGGAATCCTGAA.

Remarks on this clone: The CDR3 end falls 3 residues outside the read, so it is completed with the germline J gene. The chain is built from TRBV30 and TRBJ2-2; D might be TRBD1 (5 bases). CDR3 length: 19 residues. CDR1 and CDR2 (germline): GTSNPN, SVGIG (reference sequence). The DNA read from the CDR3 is TGTGCCTGGAGCCCGCTATCCGGCGGTAGCAGCGCTGGGGCCAACGTG. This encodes CAWSPLSGGSSAGANV. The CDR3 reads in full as CAWSPLSGGSSAGANVLFF.

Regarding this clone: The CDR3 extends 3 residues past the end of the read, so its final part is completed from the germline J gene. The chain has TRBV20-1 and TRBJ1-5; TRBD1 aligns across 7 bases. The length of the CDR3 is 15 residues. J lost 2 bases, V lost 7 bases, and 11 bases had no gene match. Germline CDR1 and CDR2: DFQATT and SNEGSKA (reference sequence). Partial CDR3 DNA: TGCAGTGGCGGAGGAGGGGGCGGGGGCAATCAGCCC. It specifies CSGGGGGGGNQP. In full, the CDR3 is CSGGGGGGGNQPQHF.

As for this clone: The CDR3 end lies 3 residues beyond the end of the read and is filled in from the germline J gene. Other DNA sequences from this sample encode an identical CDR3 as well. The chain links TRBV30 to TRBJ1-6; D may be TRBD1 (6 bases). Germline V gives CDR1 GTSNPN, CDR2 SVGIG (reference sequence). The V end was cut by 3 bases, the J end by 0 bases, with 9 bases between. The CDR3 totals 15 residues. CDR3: CAWRDRSSYNSPLHF. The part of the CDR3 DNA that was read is TGTGCCTGGAGAGACAGGAGCTCCTATAATTCACCC.

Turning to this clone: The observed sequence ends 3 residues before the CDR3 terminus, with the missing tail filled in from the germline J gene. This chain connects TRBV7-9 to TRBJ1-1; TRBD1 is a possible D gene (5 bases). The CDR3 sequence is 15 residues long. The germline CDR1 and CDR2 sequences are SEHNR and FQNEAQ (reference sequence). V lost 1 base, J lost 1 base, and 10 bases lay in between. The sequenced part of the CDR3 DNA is TGTGCCAGCAGCTTAGGGGGGGGAGGGAACACTGAA. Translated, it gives CASSLGGGGNTE. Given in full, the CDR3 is CASSLGGGGNTEAFF.

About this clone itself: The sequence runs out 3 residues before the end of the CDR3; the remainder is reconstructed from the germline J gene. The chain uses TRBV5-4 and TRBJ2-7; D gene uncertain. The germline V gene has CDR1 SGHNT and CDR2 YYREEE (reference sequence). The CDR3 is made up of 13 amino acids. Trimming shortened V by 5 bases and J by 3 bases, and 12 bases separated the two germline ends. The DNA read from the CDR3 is TGTGCCAGCAGTCGGGTCGGGTACTACGAG. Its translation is CASSRVGYYE. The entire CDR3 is CASSRVGYYEQYF.

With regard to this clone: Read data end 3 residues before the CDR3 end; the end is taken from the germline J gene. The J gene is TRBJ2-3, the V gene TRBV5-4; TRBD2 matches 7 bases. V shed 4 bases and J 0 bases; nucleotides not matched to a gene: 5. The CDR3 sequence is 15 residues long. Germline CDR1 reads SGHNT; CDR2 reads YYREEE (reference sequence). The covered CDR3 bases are TGTGCCAGCAGCGTTAGCGGGCGTAGCACAGATACG. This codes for CASSVSGRSTDT. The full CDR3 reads CASSVSGRSTDTQYF. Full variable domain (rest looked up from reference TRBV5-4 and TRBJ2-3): ETGVTQSPTHLIKTRGQQVTLRCSSQSGHNTVSWYQQALGQGPQFIFQYYREEENGRGNFPPRFSGLQFPNYSSELNVNALELDDSALYLCASSVSGRSTDTQYFGPGTRLTVL.

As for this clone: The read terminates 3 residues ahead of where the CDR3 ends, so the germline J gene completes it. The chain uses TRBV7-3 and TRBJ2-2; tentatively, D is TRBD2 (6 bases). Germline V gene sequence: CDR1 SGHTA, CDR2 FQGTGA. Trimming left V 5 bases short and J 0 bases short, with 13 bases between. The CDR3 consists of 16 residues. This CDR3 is CASSLRAGANTGELFF. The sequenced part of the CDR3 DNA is TGTGCCAGCAGCCTTCGAGCGGGCGCGAACACCGGGGAG.

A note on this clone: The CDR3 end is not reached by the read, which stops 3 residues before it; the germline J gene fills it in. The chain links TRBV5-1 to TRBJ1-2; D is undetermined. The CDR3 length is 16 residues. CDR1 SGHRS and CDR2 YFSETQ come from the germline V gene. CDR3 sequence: CASSFSSGRGTDTYTF. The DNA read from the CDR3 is TGCGCCAGCAGCTTTTCAAGCGGGAGAGGCACAGATACA.

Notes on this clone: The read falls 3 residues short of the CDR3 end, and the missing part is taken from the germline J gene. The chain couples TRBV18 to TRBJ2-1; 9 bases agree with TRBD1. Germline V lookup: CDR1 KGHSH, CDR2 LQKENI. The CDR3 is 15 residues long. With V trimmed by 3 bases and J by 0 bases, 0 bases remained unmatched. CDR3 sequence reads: CASSPGQGSYNEQFF. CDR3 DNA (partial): TGTGCCAGCTCACCGGGACAGGGCTCCTACAATGAG.

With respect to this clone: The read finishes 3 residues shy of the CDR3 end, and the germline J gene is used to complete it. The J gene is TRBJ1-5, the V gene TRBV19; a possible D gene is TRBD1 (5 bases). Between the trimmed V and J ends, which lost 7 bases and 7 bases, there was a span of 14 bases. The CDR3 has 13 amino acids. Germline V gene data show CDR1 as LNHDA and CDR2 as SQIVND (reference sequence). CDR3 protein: CASTQQVEQPQHF. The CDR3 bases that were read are TGTGCCAGTACTCAACAGGTGGAGCAGCCC.